The next 18 T cell receptor beta chains were all read from a single sample in a study of cytotoxic CD8 clonotypes in ibrutinib-treated CLL. Clones were sequenced by immunoSEQ multiplex PCR, and TCRdb holds only the in-frame ones, with some missing. The data hold approximately 120,000 clones, with around 80% observed a single time. Sample: PBMCs, taken after 24 months of ibrutinib treatment. These receptor sequences come from a human donor with chronic lymphocytic leukemia.

This sequence joins TRBV11-2 and TRBJ1-2; D possibly corresponds to TRBD1 (5 bases). The length of the CDR3 is 17 residues. In germline, CDR1 is SGHAT, CDR2 FQNNGV. V was pared by 4 bases and J by 1 base, with 19 bases between. CDR3 amino acids: CASSSRVPVRVNYGYTF. The CDR3 region has the DNA TGTGCCAGCAGCTCGAGAGTCCCCGTCAGGGTTAACTATGGCTACACCTTC.

The CDR3 nucleotides are TGCAGCGTTGCCCTTGACAGCTACGAGCAGTACTTC. This sequence encodes CSVALDSYEQYF. This chain joins TRBV29-1 and TRBJ2-7, with a tentative D call TRBD1 (5 bases). Germline values: CDR1 SQVTM, CDR2 ANQGSEA. The CDR3 extends over 12 amino acids. Between the trimmed V and J ends, which lost 4 bases and 3 bases, there was a span of 10 bases.

The CDR3 DNA follows: TGCGCCAGCAGGGGACAGGATGGCTGCTGCCAAGAGACCCAGTACTTC. The encoded protein is CASRGQDGCCQETQYF. The chain is built from TRBV23-1 and TRBJ2-5; 8 nucleotides align to TRBD1. TRBV23-1 is flagged as an ORF with uncertain function. This CDR3 is built from 16 residues. The V segment lost 6 bases and the J segment 1 base; nucleotides outside the gene matches: 10.

V gene TRBV7-2 combines with J gene TRBJ1-6; D is undetermined. Trimming stripped 4 bases from V and 7 bases from J, with 14 bases between. CDR1 SGHTA and CDR2 FQGNSA come from the germline V gene. The CDR3 covers 15 residues. The CDR3 protein is CASSSNAGLNSPLHF. In DNA, the CDR3 is TGTGCCAGCAGCTCAAACGCGGGTTTGAATTCACCCCTCCACTTT.

The J gene is TRBJ1-5, the V gene TRBV6-5; 7 bases fit TRBD1. Germline-derived CDR1 and CDR2 are MNHEY and SVGAGI. CDR3 length: 15 residues. The V segment lost 0 bases and the J segment 6 bases; nucleotides outside the gene matches: 5. The CDR3 DNA follows: TGTGCCAGCAGTTACTCCGGACAGGTCAGTCAGCCCCAGCATTTT. This encodes CASSYSGQVSQPQHF.

This clone was detected only once. V gene TRBV30 combines with J gene TRBJ1-5, with D unresolved. CDR1 and CDR2 from the germline V gene are GTSNPN and SVGIG (reference sequence). V dropped 2 bases and J dropped 3 bases, with 8 bases sitting between them. The CDR3 spans 13 residues. CDR3: CAWSTADNQPQHF. The DNA for the CDR3 is TGTGCCTGGAGTACAGCGGACAATCAGCCCCAGCATTTT.

CDR3 sequence reads: CASSPRGDRGFLNKNTEAFF. DNA of the CDR3: TGTGCCAGCAGCCCCAGGGGGGACAGGGGATTTCTCAACAAGAACACTGAAGCTTTCTTT. The chain uses TRBV7-7 and TRBJ1-1; TRBD1 aligns across 10 bases. Looked up from germline, CDR1 is SSHAT and CDR2 is FNYEAQ (reference sequence). J was trimmed by 1 base and V by 5 bases; bases with no gene match: 19. The CDR3 length is 20 residues.

This clone was seen more than once but under ten times. The V call is TRBV6-1, the J call TRBJ1-6, with D tentatively TRBD1 (6 bases). The CDR3 sequence is 17 residues long. Trimming took off 2 bases at V and 2 bases at J, with 13 bases between the two ends. Germline CDR1 MNHNS, CDR2 SASEGT. The CDR3 DNA follows: TGTGCCAGCAGTGAACCTTCACGGGGGCCCTATAATTCACCCCTCCACTTT. Protein sequence: CASSEPSRGPYNSPLHF.

The chain is built from TRBV18 and TRBJ2-1; no firm D call. The CDR3 spans 14 residues. Germline-derived CDR1 and CDR2 are KGHSH and LQKENI. V was clipped by 3 bases and J by 4 bases, with 10 bases between them. The CDR3 DNA reads TGTGCCAGCTCACCGATCTCCCTATACAATGAGCAGTTCTTC. Translated: CASSPISLYNEQFF.

V is TRBV9 and J is TRBJ2-1; TRBD1 agrees at 10 bases. The CDR3 has 18 residues. Germline lookup yields CDR1 SGDLS and CDR2 YYNGEE. Trimming at V came to 0 bases and at J to 5 bases, leaving 11 bases not matched to a gene. Here the CDR3 reads CASSVELGGTGANNEQFF. The CDR3 DNA follows: TGTGCCAGCAGCGTAGAATTGGGGGGGACAGGGGCCAACAATGAGCAGTTCTTC.

The rearrangement uses TRBV19 and TRBJ2-1, with 8 bases lining up with TRBD2. This CDR3 contains 16 residues. Germline loops: CDR1 LNHDA, CDR2 SQIVND (reference sequence). V lost 1 base, J lost 9 bases, and 11 bases stayed unmatched. The CDR3 DNA follows: TGTGCCAGTAGTATAGTGGTACGGGGGGGCCTGGGTGAGCAGTTCTTC. Translating gives CASSIVVRGGLGEQFF.

This clone has just a few counts. The chain employs TRBV5-6 and TRBJ2-3; no firm D call. CDR1 and CDR2 (germline): SGHDT, YYEEEE. The V and J ends lost 7 bases and 4 bases respectively, with 22 bases between them. The CDR3 contains 16 residues. CDR3 region: CASHRLLRAGADTQYF. CDR3 nucleotide sequence: TGTGCCAGCCATAGGCTTCTACGGGCTGGGGCAGATACGCAGTATTTT.

A word on this clone: The junction differs from germline at one of its ends, possibly a read error. This sample also contains other DNA sequences that code for the same CDR3. J is TRBJ1-2 and V is TRBV19; 7 positions match TRBD1. The CDR3 spans 21 residues. Germline V gives CDR1 LNHDA, CDR2 SQIVND (reference sequence). CDR3: CASSIGSWGTANRLTNYGYTF. CDR3 nucleotides: TGTGCCAGTAGTATAGGGTCTTGGGGGACAGCAAACCGTCTAACTAACTATGGCTACACCTTT.

The rearrangement links TRBV7-9 to TRBJ2-1; D is uncertain. The CDR3 totals 15 residues. Trimming stripped 1 base from V and 2 bases from J, with 9 bases between. Germline V gene sequence: CDR1 SEHNR, CDR2 FQNEAQ (reference sequence). The CDR3 loop is CASSLVGVPYNEQFF. The CDR3 DNA follows: TGTGCCAGCAGCTTAGTGGGTGTCCCCTACAATGAGCAGTTCTTC.

The genes are TRBV7-9 and TRBJ1-6, with 8 bases identical to TRBD1. CDR1 is SEHNR and CDR2 is FQNEAQ in the germline V gene (reference sequence). V gave up 0 bases and J gave up 7 bases; unmatched junction bases: 2. The CDR3 is made up of 15 amino acids. CDR3 sequence: CASSLATGENSPLHF. In DNA form, the CDR3 reads TGTGCCAGCAGCTTAGCGACAGGGGAGAATTCACCCCTCCACTTT. The full variable domain, in which reference TRBV7-9 and TRBJ1-6 provide the parts outside the CDR3, is DTGVSQNPRHKITKRGQNVTFRCDPISEHNRLYWYRQTLGQGPEFLTYFQNEAQLEKSRLLSDRFSAERPKGSFSTLEIQRTEQGDSAMYLCASSLATGENSPLHFGNGTRLTVT.

The chain carries TRBV11-2 and TRBJ2-7; 8 bases align to TRBD2. This CDR3 contains 16 residues. With 2 bases clipped from V and 2 bases from J, the junction kept 8 bases outside the gene matches. Germline V gene data show CDR1 as SGHAT and CDR2 as FQNNGV. The CDR3 reads CASSLLVGGGTYEQYF. The CDR3 DNA follows: TGTGCCAGCAGCTTATTAGTCGGCGGGGGGACCTACGAGCAGTACTTC.

The CDR3 DNA is TGTGCCAGCAGCTTGTTAGGACAGGACCAAGAGACCCAGTACTTC. This codes for CASSLLGQDQETQYF. The rearrangement joins TRBV5-6 to TRBJ2-5, with 7 bases aligning to TRBD1. Germline lookup yields CDR1 SGHDT and CDR2 YYEEEE. This CDR3 has 15 residues. V trimming: 1 base; J trimming: 0 bases; junction bases outside the gene matches: 3. Together with reference TRBV5-6 and TRBJ2-5, the CDR3 gives the full variable domain: DAGVTQSPTHLIKTRGQQVTLRCSPKSGHDTVSWYQQALGQGPQFIFQYYEEEERQRGNFPDRFSGHQFPNYSSELNVNALLLGDSALYLCASSLLGQDQETQYFGPGTRLLVL.

This chain uses TRBV7-3 with TRBJ2-2; 8 bases are a match to TRBD1. This CDR3 spans 16 amino acids. Trimming at V came to 7 bases and at J to 4 bases, leaving 11 bases not matched to a gene. Germline CDR1 SGHTA, CDR2 FQGTGA. CDR3 sequence (DNA): TGTGCCAGCACCACTACAGGGGGGCTGGTCACCGGGGAGCTGTTTTTT. This sequence encodes CASTTTGGLVTGELFF.